These 16 T cell receptor beta chains share one sample of origin, sequenced in a study of OX40 agonist ivuxolimab in advanced cancers. Data came from immunoSEQ multiplex PCR; TCRdb stores just in-frame clones and leaves some out. The data contain under 80,000 clones, approximately 86% of them singletons. The specimen comprised CD4+ or CD8+ T cells sorted from blood, sampled in a trial of the OX40 agonist ivuxolimab. The receptors derive from an adult with an advanced solid tumor such as melanoma, head and neck, liver or kidney cancer.

The chain is built from TRBV18 and TRBJ1-2; a weak D match, TRBD1 (6 bases). The CDR3 loop spans 15 amino acids. Trimming stripped 3 bases from V and 6 bases from J, with 17 bases between. Germline V CDR1 and CDR2: KGHSH, LQKENI. CDR3 loop: CASSPSTGSMNGYTF. CDR3 in DNA: TGTGCCAGCTCACCGAGCACAGGGAGTATGAATGGCTACACCTTC.

This chain uses TRBV7-9 with TRBJ1-1; a possible D gene is TRBD1 (5 bases). The CDR3 runs 13 residues. Germline V gene data show CDR1 as SEHNR and CDR2 as FQNEAQ (reference sequence). V lost 1 base, J lost 8 bases, and 11 bases lay in between. CDR3 DNA sequence: TGTGCCAGCAGCTTAGGAGGGACGGTGGAAGCTTTCTTT. It is translated as CASSLGGTVEAFF.

V gene TRBV6-6 combines with J gene TRBJ1-1; no reliable D call. V gave up 6 bases and J gave up 1 base, with 6 bases separating them. Per the germline V gene, CDR1 is MNHNY and CDR2 is SVGAGI (reference sequence). CDR3 length: 12 residues. CDR3 bases: TGTGCCAGCAGCCGACAGAACACTGAAGCTTTCTTT. Translation: CASSRQNTEAFF.

The chain links TRBV28 to TRBJ2-7, with D possibly called TRBD1 or TRBD2 (6 bases each). CDR1 MDHEN and CDR2 SYDVKM come from the germline V gene. V was clipped by 3 bases and J by 2 bases, with 11 bases between them. This CDR3 is 14 amino acids long. CDR3 in amino acids: CASSLSGEAYEQYF. Written as DNA, the CDR3 is TGTGCCAGCAGTTTGTCAGGGGAGGCCTACGAGCAGTACTTC.

This chain joins TRBV5-8 and TRBJ2-6, with D unclear. The CDR3 totals 15 residues. In germline, CDR1 is SGHTS, CDR2 YDEGEE. V was shortened by 4 bases and J by 2 bases, with 10 bases between the two germline ends. The CDR3 coding sequence is TGTGCCAGCAGCCCCTATAGAACTGGGGCCAACGTCCTGACTTTC. This encodes CASSPYRTGANVLTF.

The chain is built from TRBV7-2 and TRBJ1-1, with unresolved D. Germline V gives CDR1 SGHTA, CDR2 FQGNSA. V was cut by 6 bases and J by 4 bases, with 18 bases left in between. The CDR3 is 15 amino acids. The CDR3 loop is CASRRAGGRGTEAFF. The CDR3 coding sequence is TGTGCCAGCAGGAGGGCCGGCGGGCGAGGCACTGAAGCTTTCTTT.

J is TRBJ1-5 and V is TRBV6-1; no reliable D call. The V gene lost 4 bases and the J gene lost 5 bases, with 12 bases spanning the gap. The CDR3 length is 14 residues. Germline lookup yields CDR1 MNHNS and CDR2 SASEGT. CDR3 nucleotides: TGTGCCAGCAGTGGGACGACCCCGGATCAGCCCCAGCATTTT. Translating it yields CASSGTTPDQPQHF.

The V and J genes are TRBV19 and TRBJ2-5; 7 bases agree with TRBD2. After removal of 5 bases from V and 2 bases from J, the junction contained 8 bases not matched to a gene. The CDR3 has 15 amino acids. Germline V gives CDR1 LNHDA, CDR2 SQIVND (reference sequence). The DNA for the CDR3 is TGTGCCAGTAGTGGGCCTAGCGGATATCAAGAGACCCAGTACTTC. Amino acids: CASSGPSGYQETQYF.

Only a few counts were recorded for this clone. V is TRBV28 and J is TRBJ1-5, with a weak D call TRBD1 (5 bases). This CDR3 comprises 15 residues. The V and J ends lost 6 bases and 6 bases respectively, with 18 bases between them. Germline V lookup: CDR1 MDHEN, CDR2 SYDVKM. CDR3 residues: CASSSDKTGTQPQHF. Here the CDR3 DNA reads TGTGCCAGCAGCTCGGACAAGACGGGGACTCAGCCCCAGCATTTT.

This rearrangement joins TRBV7-3 to TRBJ1-5; the D gene is possibly TRBD1 (6 bases). This CDR3 has 15 residues. Trimming left V 1 base short and J 5 bases short, with 12 bases between. The germline CDR1 and CDR2 sequences are SGHTA and FQGTGA. As DNA, the CDR3 is TGTGCCAGCAGCTTAAACGGGGGCAGAGATCAGCCCCAGCATTTT. Residues: CASSLNGGRDQPQHF.

A single count supports this clone. The V gene is TRBV19, the J gene TRBJ1-3, with 8 bases identical to TRBD1. Germline V gene data show CDR1 as LNHDA and CDR2 as SQIVND (reference sequence). The CDR3 covers 14 residues. Trimming at V came to 6 bases and at J to 2 bases, leaving 3 bases not matched to a gene. Here the CDR3 reads CASSGTGAGNTIYF. The CDR3, as DNA: TGTGCCAGTAGCGGGACAGGCGCTGGAAACACCATATATTTT.

CDR3 in amino acids: CAISAGAPGSIEKLFF. For the CDR3, the DNA is TGTGCCATCAGTGCGGGGGCCCCGGGATCCATTGAAAAACTGTTTTTT. The V and J genes are TRBV10-3 and TRBJ1-4; maybe TRBD1 (6 bases). The V end was cut by 4 bases, the J end by 7 bases, with 19 bases between. CDR3 length: 16 amino acids. The V gene's germline CDR1 is ENHRY and CDR2 SYGVKD.

This chain links TRBV18 with TRBJ2-3; TRBD2 aligns across 8 bases. V dropped 3 bases and J dropped 6; count of bases not matched to a gene: 5. Germline CDR1 KGHSH, CDR2 LQKENI. The CDR3 covers 14 residues. DNA for the CDR3: TGTGCCAGCTCACCCTTCCAGCGGGGGGATACGCAGTATTTT. It codes for CASSPFQRGDTQYF.

The chain has TRBV5-1 and TRBJ1-1; D gene uncertain. Trimming removed 4 bases from V and 4 bases from J, with 11 bases in between. The CDR3 has 13 amino acids. The germline V gene encodes CDR1 SGHRS and CDR2 YFSETQ. The CDR3: CASSTRVATEAFF. The CDR3 DNA is TGCGCCAGCAGCACACGGGTGGCCACTGAAGCTTTCTTT. Using reference TRBV5-1 and TRBJ1-1 for the parts outside the CDR3, the full variable domain is KAGVTQTPRYLIKTRGQQVTLSCSPISGHRSVSWYQQTPGQGLQFLFEYFSETQRNKGNFPGRFSGRQFSNSRSEMNVSTLELGDSALYLCASSTRVATEAFFGQGTRLTVV.

The chain is built from TRBV7-6 and TRBJ1-2; TRBD1 matches at 8 bases. CDR3 length: 14 amino acids. Germline assignment: CDR1 SGHVS and CDR2 FNYEAQ. Trimming removed 4 bases from V and 4 bases from J; junction bases left unmatched: 5. The CDR3 DNA is TGTGCCAGCAGCTCAGGACAGGGCCCCTATGGCTACACCTTC. The encoded protein is CASSSGQGPYGYTF.

This clone was picked up one time. The J gene is TRBJ1-5, the V gene TRBV7-3, with D uncertain. Germline CDR1 is SGHTA and CDR2 is FQGTGA. V was clipped by 2 bases and J by 5 bases, with 10 bases between them. This CDR3 spans 14 amino acids. The CDR3 reads CASSLESVDQPQHF. The CDR3 nucleotides read TGTGCCAGCAGCTTAGAATCCGTGGATCAGCCCCAGCATTTT.